The next 25 T cell receptor beta chains were all read from a single sample in a study of T-cell reconstitution after alpha-beta-depleted transplantation in children. Unique molecular identifiers were incorporated when the TCRbeta library was constructed. TCRdb re-called the PCR reads with MiXCR, one entry per CDR3 protein. The table shows hundreds of thousands of distinct CDR3 sequences, with approximately 13% occurring only once. This sample comprised PBMCs, mostly from graft donor cells, obtained 360 days after TCRalphabeta/CD19-depleted stem cell transplant. These receptors were collected from a male patient younger than 18 who had a stem cell transplant for acute myeloid leukemia, so the T cells may come from the graft donor.

This chain joins TRBV25-1 and TRBJ2-5, with 7 bases matching TRBD1. CDR1 and CDR2 (germline): MGHDK, SYGVNS. The length of the CDR3 is 16 residues. With V trimmed by 6 bases and J by 2 bases, 12 bases remained unmatched. The CDR3 coding sequence is TGTGCCAGCAGGACCCAAGGGGGCCCGAAGCAAGAGACCCAGTACTTC. Translated: CASRTQGGPKQETQYF.

The J gene is TRBJ1-5, the V gene TRBV7-6; no firm D call. Trimming stripped 1 base from V and 8 bases from J, with 9 bases between. The V gene's germline CDR1 is SGHVS and CDR2 FNYEAQ. The CDR3 contains 13 residues. The CDR3 region is CASSLGPIKPQHF. The CDR3 region has the DNA TGTGCCAGCAGCTTAGGGCCAATCAAGCCCCAGCATTTT.

V gene TRBV20-1 combines with J gene TRBJ2-3, with D possibly being TRBD2 (6 bases). The germline V gene encodes CDR1 DFQATT and CDR2 SNEGSKA (reference sequence). The CDR3 extends over 15 amino acids. V gave up 3 bases and J gave up 0 bases, with 13 bases separating them. This CDR3 is CSASMTSASTDTQYF. CDR3 nucleotides: TGCAGTGCTAGTATGACTAGTGCTAGCACAGATACGCAGTATTTT.

This clonotype was detected many times. The chain joins TRBV27 to TRBJ2-3; 7 nucleotides align to TRBD1. The CDR3 runs to 15 residues. Germline V lookup: CDR1 MNHEY, CDR2 SMNVEV (reference sequence). The V and J ends lost 2 bases and 2 bases, in that order; junction bases with no gene match: 4. CDR3 nucleotides: TGTGCCAGCAGTTTAGACAGGGCACCCACAGATACGCAGTATTTT. It encodes CASSLDRAPTDTQYF.

This clonotype has more than one count but fewer than ten. The rearrangement uses TRBV6-2 or TRBV6-3 and TRBJ2-7; 9 nucleotides match TRBD2. Unmatched junction bases numbered 7, after V lost 6 bases and J lost 4 bases. This CDR3 contains 14 residues. CDR1 and CDR2 (germline): MNHEY, SVGEGT. CDR3 DNA: TGTGCCAGCAGGCTTAGCGGGAGCAGGTACGAGCAGTACTTC. This sequence encodes CASRLSGSRYEQYF.

V is TRBV7-2 and J is TRBJ2-4, with a tentative D call TRBD2 (6 bases). The CDR3 runs to 14 residues. V dropped 5 bases and J dropped 2 bases, with 10 bases sitting between them. Germline lookup yields CDR1 SGHTA and CDR2 FQGNSA. The CDR3 DNA is TGTGCCAGCAGCCCGGGGGTATCCAAAAACATTCAGTACTTC. The encoded protein is CASSPGVSKNIQYF.

Ten or more counts support this clonotype. This chain connects TRBV7-2 to TRBJ1-1; maybe TRBD1 (5 bases). The V gene lost 1 base and the J gene lost 4 bases, with 7 bases spanning the gap. Germline lookup yields CDR1 SGHTA and CDR2 FQGNSA. This CDR3 contains 13 residues. The CDR3 is CASSLDRGTEAFF. The CDR3 DNA follows: TGTGCCAGCAGCTTAGATAGGGGCACTGAAGCTTTCTTT.

The V call is TRBV5-1, the J call TRBJ2-2; no firm D call. CDR3 length equals 12 residues. Per the germline V gene, CDR1 is SGHRS and CDR2 is YFSETQ. V lost 7 bases and J 4 bases, leaving 8 bases between the germline ends. The CDR3 nucleotides read TGCGCCAGCGCGACTCCCACCGGGGAGCTGTTTTTT. Residues: CASATPTGELFF.

This chain links TRBV15 with TRBJ2-7; the D gene could be TRBD1 or TRBD2 (5 bases each). CDR3 length: 16 amino acids. Germline-derived CDR1 and CDR2 are LNHNV and YYDKDF (reference sequence). With 2 bases removed from V and 2 bases from J, the gap between germline ends came to 16 bases. The CDR3 spells CATSRLGRARTYEQYF. The CDR3 DNA follows: TGTGCCACCAGCAGACTGGGGCGGGCTAGGACCTACGAGCAGTACTTC.

The chain has TRBV7-2 and TRBJ2-7, with a possible D match to TRBD2 (6 bases). The ends were cut back, 1 base at V and 2 bases at J, with 12 bases in the middle. This CDR3 has 15 residues. Germline loops: CDR1 SGHTA, CDR2 FQGNSA. The CDR3 region is CASSLEAGRTYEQYF. DNA for the CDR3: TGTGCCAGCAGCTTAGAGGCAGGGAGGACCTACGAGCAGTACTTC.

V is TRBV3-1 and J is TRBJ2-3; no clear D. Germline V gene lookup returns CDR1 LGHDT and CDR2 YNNKEL (reference sequence). The CDR3 is 15 residues long. The V end lost 0 bases, the J end lost 2 bases, and 9 bases lay between the germline ends. The DNA for the CDR3 is TGTGCCAGCAGCCAAGAAGTGGCTCTCACAGATACGCAGTATTTT. This codes for CASSQEVALTDTQYF.

The chain carries TRBV21-1 and TRBJ2-1; TRBD1 is the table's D call and was not checked against the DNA. TRBV21-1 is a recognized pseudogene. The CDR3 has 18 residues. The CDR3 nucleotides read TGTGCCAGCAGCAGAACCGACAGGGGGCCTTCTCTTTCAAGGGAGCAGTTCTTC. Translating it yields CASSRTDRGPSLSREQFF.

There are a few counts of this clonotype. CDR3 loop: CSVGVTGGSYEQYF. Here the CDR3 DNA reads TGCAGCGTTGGGGTAACAGGGGGATCCTACGAGCAGTACTTC. This sequence joins TRBV29-1 and TRBJ2-7; 8 bases map to TRBD1. With V trimmed by 4 bases and J by 1 base, 6 bases remained unmatched. The CDR3 spans 14 residues. CDR1 is SQVTM, CDR2 ANQGSEA, per germline.

This clonotype was detected only a few times. The chain links TRBV7-2 to TRBJ2-1, with TRBD2 matching over 9 bases. J was trimmed by 7 bases and V by 2 bases; bases with no gene match: 9. In germline, CDR1 is SGHTA, CDR2 FQGNSA. This CDR3 is built from 16 residues. Here the CDR3 reads CASSLPGLAGLNEQFF. The CDR3 nucleotides read TGTGCCAGCAGCTTACCAGGGCTAGCGGGACTAAATGAGCAGTTCTTC.

Note on this clonotype: Possible read error: a much larger clone is one base away. This chain uses TRBV20-1 with TRBJ2-1; 7 bases fit TRBD1. CDR1 and CDR2 (germline): DFQATT, SNEGSKA (reference sequence). There are 14 residues in the CDR3. The CDR3 spells CSARRQGSYYEQFF. DNA of the CDR3: TGCAGTGCTAGAAGACAGGGTTCCTACTATGAGCAGTTCTTC.

This rearrangement joins TRBV12-5 to TRBJ2-3; D is perhaps TRBD2 (6 bases). Germline V gives CDR1 LGHNT, CDR2 FRNRAP. The CDR3 consists of 14 residues. Trimming left V 5 bases short and J 4 bases short, with 13 bases between. CDR3 sequence: CASGGGPWADTQYF. The CDR3 nucleotides read TGTGCTAGTGGTGGAGGGCCTTGGGCAGATACGCAGTATTTT.

This clonotype was seen more than once but under ten times. The CDR3 region is CSVQDGGGTGELFF. The CDR3 DNA is TGCAGCGTTCAGGACGGGGGCGGGACCGGGGAGCTGTTTTTT. The chain carries TRBV29-1 and TRBJ2-2; D assignment may be TRBD1 or TRBD2 (6 bases each). Germline loops: CDR1 SQVTM, CDR2 ANQGSEA. The CDR3 runs to 14 residues. The V end lost 5 bases, the J end lost 5 bases, and 15 bases lay between the germline ends.

For this clonotype: This likely stems from a read error, as it lies one base from a far larger clone. The J gene is TRBJ2-6, the V gene TRBV27; weak D call: TRBD1 (6 bases). V lost 6 bases and J lost 0, with 6 bases in between. This CDR3 is 14 amino acids long. Germline CDR1 MNHEY, CDR2 SMNVEV (reference sequence). CDR3: CASSRGSGANVLTF. CDR3 nucleotide sequence: TGTGCCAGCAGCAGGGGCTCTGGGGCCAACGTCCTGACTTTC.

The sample holds many counts of this clonotype. The CDR3 coding sequence is TGCAGTGCCACCATGTGGACTAGCGGTATCTCCTACGAGCAGTACTTC. Translated: CSATMWTSGISYEQYF. The chain uses TRBV20-1 and TRBJ2-7; 10 bases fit TRBD2. CDR1 and CDR2 from the germline V gene are DFQATT and SNEGSKA (reference sequence). The V and J ends lost 6 bases and 0 bases, in that order; junction bases with no gene match: 11. The CDR3 is made up of 16 amino acids.

This chain links TRBV28 with TRBJ2-1; D might be TRBD2 (5 bases). V lost 6 bases and J lost 9, with 9 bases in between. CDR1 is MDHEN and CDR2 is SYDVKM in the germline V gene. The CDR3 extends over 11 amino acids. The CDR3 loop reads CASSGIFEQFF. The CDR3 nucleotides read TGTGCCAGCAGCGGGATTTTTGAGCAGTTCTTC.

The chain employs TRBV11-2 and TRBJ2-7, with a possible D match to TRBD1 (7 bases). V was pared by 1 base and J by 2 bases, with 21 bases between. This CDR3 has 18 amino acids. Germline CDR1 SGHAT, CDR2 FQNNGV. The CDR3 DNA follows: TGTGCCAGCAGCTTAGGGGGCCCTTTCAGGGGGGAAACCTACGAGCAGTACTTC. It is translated as CASSLGGPFRGETYEQYF. The full variable domain, with the rest looked up from reference TRBV11-2 and TRBJ2-7, is EAGVAQSPRYKIIEKRQSVAFWCNPISGHATLYWYQQILGQGPKLLIQFQNNGVVDDSQLPKDRFSAERLKGVDSTLKIQPAKLEDSAVYLCASSLGGPFRGETYEQYFGPGTRLTVT.

The V gene is TRBV28, the J gene TRBJ1-2; no definite D call. Germline V gene sequence: CDR1 MDHEN, CDR2 SYDVKM. This CDR3 has 12 residues. V was pared by 10 bases and J by 7 bases, with 16 bases between. The CDR3 nucleotides are TGTGCCACCCAGCTTCCGGGCTTTGGCTACACCTTC. Protein sequence: CATQLPGFGYTF.

This clonotype has just a few counts. This rearrangement joins TRBV2 to TRBJ2-7; D remains ambiguous. Deletions cut 5 bases from V and 6 bases from J, with 14 bases between. This CDR3 is 13 amino acids long. Looked up from germline, CDR1 is SNHLY and CDR2 is FYNNEI. The CDR3, as DNA: TGTGCCAGCAGTCGTGATTCGGTCACCGAGCAGTACTTC. Protein product: CASSRDSVTEQYF.

This clonotype was detected only a few times. This chain joins TRBV20-1 and TRBJ2-3, with 8 bases fitting TRBD2. Trimming at V came to 0 bases and at J to 2 bases, leaving 7 bases not matched to a gene. The CDR3 runs to 16 residues. Germline CDR1 reads DFQATT; CDR2 reads SNEGSKA (reference sequence). CDR3 coding DNA: TGCAGTGCTAGAGATCGGCGGCGGGAGGTCACAGATACGCAGTATTTT. Translation: CSARDRRREVTDTQYF.

This clonotype occurred many times. V and J are TRBV12-3 or TRBV12-4 and TRBJ2-5; 8 bases line up with TRBD2. V shed 3 bases, J shed 4 bases, and the junction held 4 bases outside the gene matches. This CDR3 comprises 14 residues. The CDR3 here is CASSFRLAGETQYF. The CDR3 DNA sequence: TGTGCCAGCAGTTTTCGGCTAGCGGGAGAGACCCAGTACTTC.